Below, one TCR beta chain is given with its context. Its target is not known. This entry comes from a study of cytomegalovirus exposure and HLA in healthy donors. About the research overall: Approximately 83 million unique TCRs from HLA-typed donors were held in an early data release. Study-wide findings and caveats: Accurate prediction of HLA-A and HLA-B alleles (for most subjects) was reportedly achieved from TCR beta sequences. HLA restriction was apparent for most CMV-associated TCR beta chains in a later analysis. Diagnosis of cytomegalovirus status made by the classifier reportedly showed high specificity and sensitivity.

Primers: 60 Vbeta forward and 13 Jbeta reverse. Method: immunoSEQ multiplex PCR; TCRdb's copy keeps in-frame clones and lacks some. The table includes around 140,000 clones, over 80% detected once. The V gene's germline CDR1 is SGHKS and CDR2 YYEKEE (reference sequence). This CDR3 comprises 12 residues. V was shortened by 0 bases and J by 9 bases, with 6 bases between the two germline ends. The rearrangement uses TRBV5-5 and TRBJ2-2; D gene uncertain. Sequenced input: PBMCs. This clonotype was obtained from a man aged 35-49 years in good health and CMV-seronegative. CDR3 sequence (DNA): TGTGCCAGCAGCTTGGACGAGAGGGAGCTGTTTTTT. Residues: CASSLDERELFF.